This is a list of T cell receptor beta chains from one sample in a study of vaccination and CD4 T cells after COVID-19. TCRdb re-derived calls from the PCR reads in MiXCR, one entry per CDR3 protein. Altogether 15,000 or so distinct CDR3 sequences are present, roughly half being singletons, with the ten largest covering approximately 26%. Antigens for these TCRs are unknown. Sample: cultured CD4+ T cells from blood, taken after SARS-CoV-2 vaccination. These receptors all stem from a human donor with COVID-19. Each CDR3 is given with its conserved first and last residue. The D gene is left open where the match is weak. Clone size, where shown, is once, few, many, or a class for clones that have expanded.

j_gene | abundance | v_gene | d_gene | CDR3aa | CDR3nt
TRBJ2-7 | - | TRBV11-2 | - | CASSPSPGGYEQYF | TGTGCCAGCAGCCCGAGCCCGGGTGGCTACGAGCAGTACTTC
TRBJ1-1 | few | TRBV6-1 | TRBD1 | CAIKRDRGNTEAFF | TGTGCCATAAAGAGGGACAGGGGGAACACTGAAGCTTTCTTT
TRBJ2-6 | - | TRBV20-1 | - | CSARAGDSGANVLTF | TGCAGTGCTAGGGCAGGAGACTCTGGGGCCAACGTCCTGACTTTC
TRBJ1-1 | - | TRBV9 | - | CASSARQFTEAFF | TGTGCCAGCAGCGCCCGACAGTTCACTGAAGCTTTCTTT
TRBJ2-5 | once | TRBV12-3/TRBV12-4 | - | CASTHSRTQETQYF | TGTGCCAGCACCCACTCCCGGACCCAAGAGACCCAGTACTTC
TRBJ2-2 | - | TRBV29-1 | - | CSVALTGELFF | TGCAGCGTTGCCCTCACCGGGGAGCTGTTTTTT
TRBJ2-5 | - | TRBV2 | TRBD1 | CASRDRGEETQYF | TGTGCCAGCAGAGACAGGGGCGAAGAGACCCAGTACTTC
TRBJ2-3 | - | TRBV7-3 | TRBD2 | CASSFSSGGTDTQYF | TGTGCCAGCAGCTTTTCTAGCGGGGGCACAGATACGCAGTATTTT
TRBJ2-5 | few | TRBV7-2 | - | CASSSLSSQYF | TGTGCCAGCAGCTCCTTGAGTTCCCAGTACTTC
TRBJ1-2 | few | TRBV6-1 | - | CASSPYTSGTNLRYTF | TGTGCCAGCAGTCCTTACACGTCCGGGACGAATCTTCGCTACACCTTC
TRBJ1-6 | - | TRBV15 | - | CATSRDRQHPPPLHF | TGTGCCACCAGCAGAGATAGGCAACACCCCCCACCCCTCCACTTT
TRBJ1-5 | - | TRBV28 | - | CASSSGDQPQHF | TGTGCCAGCAGTTCGGGAGATCAGCCCCAGCATTTT
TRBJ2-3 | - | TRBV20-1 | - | CSARGGGAPDTQYF | TGCAGTGCTAGAGGGGGCGGGGCCCCAGATACGCAGTATTTT
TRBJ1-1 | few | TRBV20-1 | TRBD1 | CSARDPGQGDRADTEAFF | TGCAGTGCTAGAGATCCCGGACAGGGGGACCGGGCGGACACTGAAGCTTTCTTT
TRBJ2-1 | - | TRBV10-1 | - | CASSESKGGDNEQFF | TGCGCCAGCAGTGAGTCGAAAGGAGGGGACAATGAGCAGTTCTTC
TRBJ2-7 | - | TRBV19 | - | CASSSSPGYEQYF | TGTGCCAGTAGTTCTAGCCCCGGCTACGAGCAGTACTTC
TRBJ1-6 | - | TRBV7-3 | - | CASSFENSPLHF | TGTGCCAGCAGCTTCGAGAATTCACCCCTCCACTTT
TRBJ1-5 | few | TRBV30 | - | CAWSPQGNQPQHF | TGTGCCTGGAGTCCCCAGGGTAATCAGCCCCAGCATTTT
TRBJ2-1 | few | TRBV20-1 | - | CSASWSLNRNEQFF | TGCAGTGCTAGCTGGAGCTTGAACCGCAATGAGCAGTTCTTC
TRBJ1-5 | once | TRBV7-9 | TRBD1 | CASSKRPGTAQHF | TGTGCCAGCAGCAAAAGACCCGGGACAGCCCAGCATTTT
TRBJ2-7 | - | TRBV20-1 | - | CSASQGPQVYEQYF | TGCAGTGCTAGCCAGGGACCTCAGGTGTACGAGCAGTACTTC
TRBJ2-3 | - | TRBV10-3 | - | CASEAQSTDTQYF | TGTGCCTCCGAGGCCCAGAGCACAGATACGCAGTATTTT
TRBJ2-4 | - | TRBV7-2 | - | CASSLGTGRSKNIQYF | TGTGCCAGCAGCTTAGGCACGGGACGCTCCAAAAACATTCAGTACTTC
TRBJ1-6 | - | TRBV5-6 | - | CASSRPRSYNSPLHF | TGTGCCAGCAGCCGCCCTCGCTCCTATAATTCACCCCTCCACTTT
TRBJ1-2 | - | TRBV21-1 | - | CASAQGPLGYGYTF | TGTGCCAGCGCACAGGGGCCCCTCGGCTATGGCTACACCTTC
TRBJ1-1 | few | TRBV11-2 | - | CASRVTGTEAFF | TGTGCCAGCAGGGTAACAGGCACTGAAGCTTTCTTT
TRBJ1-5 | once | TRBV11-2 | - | CASSPLGGRGNQPQHF | TGTGCCAGCAGCCCCCTTGGGGGGCGCGGCAATCAGCCCCAGCATTTT
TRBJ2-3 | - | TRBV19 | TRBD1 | CASSTGGLADTQYF | TGTGCCAGTAGTACAGGGGGTTTGGCAGATACGCAGTATTTT
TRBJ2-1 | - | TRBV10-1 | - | CAITGEANNEQFF | TGCGCCATAACAGGTGAGGCCAACAATGAGCAGTTCTTC
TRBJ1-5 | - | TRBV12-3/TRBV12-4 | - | CASRGDSNQPQHF | TGTGCCAGCAGGGGGGACAGCAATCAGCCCCAGCATTTT
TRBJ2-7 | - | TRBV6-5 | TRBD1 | CASSYQGQGFSEQYF | TGTGCCAGCAGTTACCAGGGACAGGGGTTTTCCGAGCAGTACTTC
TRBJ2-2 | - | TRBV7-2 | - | CASNPPGVGTGELFF | TGTGCCAGCAACCCCCCAGGAGTGGGCACCGGGGAGCTGTTTTTT
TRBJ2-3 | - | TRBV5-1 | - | CASSPRGASTDTQYF | TGCGCCAGCAGCCCTAGGGGGGCTAGCACAGATACGCAGTATTTT
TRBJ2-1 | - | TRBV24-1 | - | CATSGNSLFSYNEQFF | TGTGCCACCAGTGGAAATAGCTTGTTCTCCTACAATGAGCAGTTCTTC
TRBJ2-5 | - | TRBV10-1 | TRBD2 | CANPGGEQETQYF | TGCGCCAATCCGGGGGGGGAACAAGAGACCCAGTACTTC
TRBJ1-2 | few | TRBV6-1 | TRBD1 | CASSETGGHGYTF | TGTGCCAGCAGTGAGACAGGGGGTCATGGCTACACCTTC
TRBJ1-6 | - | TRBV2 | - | CASRHENSPLHF | TGTGCCAGCAGACACGAAAATTCACCCCTCCACTTT
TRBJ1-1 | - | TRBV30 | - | CAWRGLPGTEAFF | TGTGCCTGGAGGGGACTCCCAGGAACTGAAGCTTTCTTT
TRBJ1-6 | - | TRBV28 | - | CASSFRGPGNSPLHF | TGTGCCAGCAGTTTTCGGGGGCCGGGGAATTCACCCCTCCACTTT
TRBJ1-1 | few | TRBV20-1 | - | CSASEDSLGKPEAFF | TGCAGTGCTAGTGAGGACAGTCTAGGAAAACCTGAAGCTTTCTTT
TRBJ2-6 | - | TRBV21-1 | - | CASSKVKPYHPLWGSSGANVLTF | TGTGCCAGCAGCAAAGTTAAGCCATACCACCCGCTCTGGGGAAGCTCTGGGGCCAACGTCCTGACTTTC
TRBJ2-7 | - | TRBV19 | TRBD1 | CASTRGTGLKGEQYF | TGTGCCAGTACCCGCGGGACAGGCCTCAAGGGCGAGCAGTACTTC
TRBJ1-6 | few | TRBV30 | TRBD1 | CAWGTGSYNSPLHF | TGTGCCTGGGGGACAGGCTCCTATAATTCACCCCTCCACTTT
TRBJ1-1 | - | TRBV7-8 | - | CASSKYKNTEAFF | TGTGCCAGCAGCAAGTACAAGAACACTGAAGCTTTCTTT
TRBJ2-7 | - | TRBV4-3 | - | CASSQDLQGGPYEQYF | TGCGCCAGCAGCCAAGATTTGCAGGGGGGCCCCTACGAGCAGTACTTC
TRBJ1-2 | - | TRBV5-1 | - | CASRLEGGYTF | TGCGCCAGCAGACTCGAGGGGGGCTACACCTTC
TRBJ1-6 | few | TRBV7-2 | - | CASSSRPQGNSPLHF | TGTGCCAGCAGCTCAAGGCCTCAGGGAAATTCACCCCTCCACTTT
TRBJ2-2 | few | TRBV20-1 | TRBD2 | CSARDPSGGSLPFF | TGCAGTGCTAGAGATCCTAGCGGGGGCTCTTTACCGTTTTTT
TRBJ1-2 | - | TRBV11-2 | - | CASSSGWVRDGYTF | TGTGCCAGCAGCTCAGGGTGGGTGAGGGATGGCTACACCTTC
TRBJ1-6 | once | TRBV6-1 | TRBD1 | CASSPGQYNSPLHF | TGTGCCAGCAGTCCGGGACAGTATAATTCACCCCTCCACTTT
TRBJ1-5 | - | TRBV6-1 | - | CATAEVGGRTQHF | TGTGCCACCGCGGAAGTTGGGGGAAGGACCCAGCATTTT
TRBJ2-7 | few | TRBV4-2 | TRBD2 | CASSQAPGLAGSYEQYF | TGTGCCAGCAGCCAAGCGCCCGGACTAGCGGGATCGTACGAGCAGTACTTC
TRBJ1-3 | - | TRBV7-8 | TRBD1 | CASSVRTGIDTIYF | TGTGCCAGCAGCGTGAGGACAGGGATAGACACCATATATTTT
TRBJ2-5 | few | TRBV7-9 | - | CASSLQIETQYF | TGTGCCAGCAGCTTACAAATAGAGACCCAGTACTTC
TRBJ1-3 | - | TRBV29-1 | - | CSVGGSGNTIYF | TGCAGCGTTGGAGGCTCTGGAAACACCATATATTTT
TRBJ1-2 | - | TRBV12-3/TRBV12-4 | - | CASSFDRTYGYTF | TGTGCCAGCAGTTTCGACAGGACCTATGGCTACACCTTC
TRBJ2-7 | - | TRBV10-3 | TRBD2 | CAIRMSGGAYEQYF | TGTGCCATCCGAATGAGCGGGGGGGCCTACGAGCAGTACTTC
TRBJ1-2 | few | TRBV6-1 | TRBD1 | CASRVTGVSNYGYTF | TGTGCCAGCAGGGTTACAGGGGTCTCTAACTATGGCTACACCTTC
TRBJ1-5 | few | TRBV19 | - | CASSIGGARSNQPQHF | TGTGCCAGTAGTATCGGGGGGGCGCGAAGCAATCAGCCCCAGCATTTT
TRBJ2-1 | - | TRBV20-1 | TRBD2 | CSAPTSGGADDEQFF | TGCAGTGCCCCGACTAGCGGGGGGGCCGACGATGAGCAGTTCTTC